These T cell receptor beta chains were read from a single sample in a study of cytomegalovirus exposure and HLA in healthy donors. Libraries were prepared by immunoSEQ multiplex PCR; TCRdb keeps only in-frame clonotypes and omits some of them. Counted here are under 100,000 clones, about 76% occurring once; the ten biggest clones make up roughly 8%. The sequencing sample was made of PBMCs. The receptors were sampled from a human donor in good health. CDR3s leave out the opening cysteine and the closing phenylalanine or tryptophan. Fields, in order: clone size, CDR3 length, V gene, J gene, CDR3 protein. Clone size is given for some rows only: seen once, a few or many times, or a class if the clone is expanded.

clone_size: .
cdr3_length: 10
v_call: TRBV29-1
j_call: TRBJ1-2
cdr3_aa: SVGGLIYGYT

clone_size: .
cdr3_length: 12
v_call: TRBV6-1
j_call: .
cdr3_aa: ASNLPAGEYEQY

clone_size: .
cdr3_length: 10
v_call: TRBV6-5
j_call: TRBJ1-1
cdr3_aa: ASSTGITEAF

clone_size: .
cdr3_length: 14
v_call: TRBV27
j_call: TRBJ2-6
cdr3_aa: ASSPQGIPGANVLT

clone_size: .
cdr3_length: 14
v_call: TRBV7-2
j_call: TRBJ2-7
cdr3_aa: ASSLEWDRGLSEQY

clone_size: few
cdr3_length: 14
v_call: TRBV19
j_call: TRBJ2-1
cdr3_aa: ASSLKGASSYNEQF

clone_size: .
cdr3_length: 13
v_call: TRBV2
j_call: TRBJ1-5
cdr3_aa: ASSPGQGHNQPQH

clone_size: .
cdr3_length: 12
v_call: TRBV2
j_call: TRBJ2-2
cdr3_aa: ASSTSGGGRELF

clone_size: .
cdr3_length: 12
v_call: TRBV9
j_call: TRBJ2-7
cdr3_aa: ASSLSGTGGEQY

clone_size: .
cdr3_length: 11
v_call: TRBV19
j_call: TRBJ1-4
cdr3_aa: ASSKLEDEKLF

clone_size: few
cdr3_length: 11
v_call: TRBV10-3
j_call: TRBJ1-4
cdr3_aa: AIKGATNEKLF

clone_size: .
cdr3_length: 14
v_call: TRBV5-1
j_call: TRBJ2-1
cdr3_aa: ASSLDYGGSYNEQF

clone_size: .
cdr3_length: 17
v_call: TRBV7-8
j_call: TRBJ2-2
cdr3_aa: ASSLELAGGPPVYGELF

clone_size: .
cdr3_length: 8
v_call: TRBV20-1
j_call: TRBJ2-1
cdr3_aa: SAVAHEQF

clone_size: .
cdr3_length: 12
v_call: TRBV19
j_call: TRBJ1-5
cdr3_aa: ASSMHGRNQPQH

clone_size: .
cdr3_length: 13
v_call: TRBV18
j_call: TRBJ2-5
cdr3_aa: ASSRGTVDQETQY

clone_size: once
cdr3_length: 13
v_call: TRBV6-5
j_call: TRBJ1-2
cdr3_aa: ASSYTRTANCGYT

clone_size: .
cdr3_length: 12
v_call: TRBV5-8
j_call: TRBJ1-1
cdr3_aa: ASRLQGANTEAF

clone_size: .
cdr3_length: 12
v_call: TRBV7-8
j_call: TRBJ1-5
cdr3_aa: ASSLDRGSQPQH

clone_size: .
cdr3_length: 11
v_call: TRBV5-6
j_call: TRBJ2-5
cdr3_aa: ASSFDPGETQY

clone_size: few
cdr3_length: 13
v_call: TRBV4-2
j_call: TRBJ1-1
cdr3_aa: ASSPEQGMETEAF

clone_size: .
cdr3_length: 11
v_call: TRBV7-6
j_call: TRBJ1-1
cdr3_aa: ASSWTENTEAF

clone_size: few
cdr3_length: 11
v_call: TRBV10-1
j_call: TRBJ2-5
cdr3_aa: ASSRDRYETQY

clone_size: .
cdr3_length: 16
v_call: TRBV7-6
j_call: TRBJ1-2
cdr3_aa: ASSLVAAEQLSNYGYT

clone_size: .
cdr3_length: 14
v_call: TRBV6-5
j_call: TRBJ2-7
cdr3_aa: ASSSLAGTPTGEQY

clone_size: once
cdr3_length: 11
v_call: TRBV18
j_call: TRBJ2-4
cdr3_aa: ASSPRDRVIQY

clone_size: .
cdr3_length: 13
v_call: TRBV2
j_call: TRBJ2-7
cdr3_aa: ASSGLDRKSYEQY

clone_size: .
cdr3_length: 13
v_call: TRBV19
j_call: TRBJ1-3
cdr3_aa: ASSIGAGTGNTIY

clone_size: few
cdr3_length: 13
v_call: TRBV4-3
j_call: TRBJ2-3
cdr3_aa: ASSPIAGSTDTQY

clone_size: few
cdr3_length: 12
v_call: TRBV2
j_call: TRBJ1-2
cdr3_aa: ASRAAREGSGYT

clone_size: few
cdr3_length: 16
v_call: TRBV4-2
j_call: TRBJ1-4
cdr3_aa: ASSQALGPGQVNEKLF

clone_size: .
cdr3_length: 13
v_call: TRBV6-1
j_call: TRBJ2-2
cdr3_aa: ASIGLAPVTGELF

clone_size: .
cdr3_length: 10
v_call: TRBV10-3
j_call: TRBJ1-1
cdr3_aa: AISELADEAF

clone_size: .
cdr3_length: 13
v_call: TRBV5-1
j_call: TRBJ1-4
cdr3_aa: ASSGDRGPNEKLF

clone_size: .
cdr3_length: 13
v_call: TRBV6-5
j_call: TRBJ1-1
cdr3_aa: ASSPTGQGRFEAF

clone_size: .
cdr3_length: 12
v_call: TRBV10-1
j_call: TRBJ2-1
cdr3_aa: ASSESTSPGEQF

clone_size: .
cdr3_length: 11
v_call: TRBV2
j_call: TRBJ2-1
cdr3_aa: ASKGGLNNEQF

clone_size: .
cdr3_length: 13
v_call: TRBV10-3
j_call: TRBJ1-2
cdr3_aa: AISDRDSIFYGYT

clone_size: .
cdr3_length: 14
v_call: TRBV27
j_call: TRBJ1-2
cdr3_aa: ASSLVRGQGIPGYT

clone_size: .
cdr3_length: 11
v_call: TRBV10-1
j_call: TRBJ2-3
cdr3_aa: ASSEPLRDTQY

clone_size: .
cdr3_length: 14
v_call: TRBV19
j_call: TRBJ1-1
cdr3_aa: ASSRRTGLANTEAF

clone_size: few
cdr3_length: 13
v_call: TRBV5-6
j_call: TRBJ2-6
cdr3_aa: ASSFGGTGANVLT

clone_size: .
cdr3_length: 9
v_call: TRBV30
j_call: TRBJ1-3
cdr3_aa: AWGSGNTIY

clone_size: .
cdr3_length: 12
v_call: TRBV5-4
j_call: TRBJ2-2
cdr3_aa: ASSLVGVPGELF

clone_size: .
cdr3_length: 9
v_call: TRBV20-1
j_call: TRBJ1-1
cdr3_aa: SARTGGLRI

clone_size: .
cdr3_length: 14
v_call: TRBV6-4
j_call: TRBJ2-3
cdr3_aa: ASSDSTSGGTDTQY

clone_size: .
cdr3_length: 13
v_call: TRBV6-6
j_call: TRBJ2-1
cdr3_aa: ASSPGPSSYNEQF

clone_size: .
cdr3_length: 14
v_call: TRBV4-3
j_call: TRBJ2-1
cdr3_aa: ASSQSAGVWGNEQF

clone_size: .
cdr3_length: 13
v_call: TRBV5-1
j_call: TRBJ2-1
cdr3_aa: ASSFGRQGGGEQF

clone_size: .
cdr3_length: 11
v_call: TRBV7-2
j_call: TRBJ2-7
cdr3_aa: ASSIAGEREQY

clone_size: .
cdr3_length: 10
v_call: TRBV5-1
j_call: .
cdr3_aa: ASSPRSYEQY

clone_size: once
cdr3_length: 13
v_call: TRBV12-5
j_call: TRBJ1-2
cdr3_aa: ASGLGLTGGHGYT

clone_size: .
cdr3_length: 12
v_call: TRBV2
j_call: TRBJ2-7
cdr3_aa: ASGQGTSSYEQY